Listed below are T cell receptor beta chains from one sample, sequenced in a study of beta chain features in type 1 diabetes. Data came from immunoSEQ multiplex PCR; TCRdb stores just in-frame clones and leaves some out. This repertoire shows 900,000 or so clones, 15% to 20% found once; its top ten account for 0.02% to 0.025%. Sequencing was done on a sample of naive CD4+ T cells from blood. The source of these receptors is a young woman in good health. Each CDR3 is given with its conserved first and last residue. Fields, in order: V gene, J gene, CDR3 length, CDR3 protein.

>TRBV28|TRBJ1-4|11
CASSYDEKLFF
>TRBV6-6|TRBJ2-3|16
CASRTDHGDDTDTQYF
>TRBV5-1|TRBJ2-7|15
CASSLGQGQHYEQYF
>TRBV6-1|TRBJ1-1|14
CASSQGGGSTEAFF
>TRBV25-1|TRBJ1-2|15
CASSEGDRPPYGYTF
>TRBV28|TRBJ1-5|15
CASSLGGLHNQPQHF
>TRBV10-3|TRBJ1-2|14
CAIRPGQGNYGYTF
>TRBV9|TRBJ2-7|14
CASSVSGLLGEQYF
>TRBV5-6|TRBJ1-1|13
CASSLVEGRVAFF
>TRBV4-3|TRBJ2-1|17
CASSQDLASGRPDEQFF
>TRBV5-6|TRBJ1-2|14
CASSHGQGGTGYTF
>TRBV9|TRBJ1-4|14
CASSVAESNEKLFF
>TRBV2|TRBJ2-2|14
CASRGQGVTGELFF
>TRBV9|TRBJ1-1|14
CASSLVGASTEAFF
>TRBV7-8|TRBJ1-1|15
CASSLEGFGGTEAFF
>TRBV10-3|TRBJ2-2|14
CAISESLGTGELFF
>TRBV6-1|TRBJ1-2|12
CASSTGVYGYTF
>TRBV14|TRBJ1-3|14
CASSPLYSGNTIYF
>TRBV15|TRBJ1-3|13
CATSPGDSGTIYF
>TRBV28|TRBJ1-1|14
CASSITGSRTEAFF
>TRBV27|TRBJ2-7|15
CASSPLGTGGSEQYF
>TRBV7-3|TRBJ2-1|15
CASSLIHSSYNEQFF
>TRBV7-2|TRBJ2-1|14
CASSSGGTINEQFF
>TRBV5-4|TRBJ2-3|15
CASSWGQGLTDTQYF
>TRBV28|TRBJ1-2|14
CASRLSLANYGYTF
>TRBV2|TRBJ2-4|14
CASSGGLAPNIQYF
>TRBV2|TRBJ2-1|13
CASKVDWNNEQFF
>TRBV2|TRBJ1-5|13
CASSVGVAQPQHF
>TRBV6-6|TRBJ1-5|15
CASSRTAYSNQPQHF
>TRBV5-1|TRBJ2-7|19
CASSYSTHGNAADPYEQYF
>TRBV18|TRBJ1-5|16
CASSPTRLYSNQPQHF
>TRBV28|TRBJ2-7|13
CASSLGQFYEQYF
>TRBV6-6|TRBJ1-2|12
CASRKDRVGYTF
>TRBV18|TRBJ1-1|15
CASSPQGTENTEAFF
>TRBV20-1|TRBJ2-7|11
CSALGRREQYF
>TRBV28|TRBJ2-2|14
CASSNGVLTGELFF
>TRBV18|TRBJ2-3|17
CASSPPNGGLSTDTQYF
>TRBV25-1|TRBJ2-3|16
CASSVAGGGSTDTQYF
>TRBV28|TRBJ1-1|14
CASSTPRGRGEAFF
>TRBV5-4|TRBJ2-1|16
CASSFRGTRSYNEQFF
>TRBV28|TRBJ2-7|17
CASSHRARTGRPYEQYF
>TRBV29-1|TRBJ1-1|14
CSVERLWSVGKAFF
>TRBV4-3|TRBJ2-1|12
CASSQLNNEQFF
>TRBV7-9|TRBJ2-7|14
CASSSSWGTYEQYF
>TRBV5-8|TRBJ2-7|14
CASSMDRGRIGQYF
>TRBV7-2|TRBJ2-7|15
CASSLAQQVSYEQYF
>TRBV28|TRBJ2-7|13
CASGRVPTYEQYF
>TRBV6-1|TRBJ1-2|14
CASSAGTEFYGYTF
>TRBV25-1|TRBJ1-1|13
CASSEFKNTEAFF
>TRBV2|TRBJ1-2|15
CASSERGGRNYGYTF
>TRBV6-5|TRBJ2-2|13
CAISELTGGELFF
>TRBV25-1|TRBJ2-5|13
CASSKQGRETQYF
>TRBV4-3|TRBJ2-1|15
CASSRETLSYNEQFF
>TRBV27|TRBJ2-7|15
CASRLRRASSYEQYF
>TRBV20-1|TRBJ1-2|10
CSARDYGYTF
>TRBV2|TRBJ2-7|13
CATAGQSYYEQYF
>TRBV6-5|TRBJ1-2|15
CASSYSLGELYGYTF
>TRBV5-1|TRBJ1-1|15
CASSLTTGLNTEAFF